Included here is one TCR beta chain sequence, with context. Its antigen is unidentified. The donor group consisted entirely of healthy Caucasians. This specimen belongs to a study of identical twins. Study-wide results and limits: These conclusions were based on statistical analysis (cross-sectional, not following the same donors). Out-of-frame alpha sequences common to twins were enriched for low generation probability. Insertion counts were lower in abundant cord blood beta clonotypes, a trend that memory repertoires did not show.

V gave up 0 bases and J gave up 4 bases, with 12 bases separating them. The CDR3 extends over 15 amino acids. Germline values: CDR1 SGHKS, CDR2 YYEKEE (reference sequence). TCRdb fed the 5' RACE reads into MiXCR, producing one record per CDR3 protein. The sample shows 750,000 to 950,000 distinct CDR3 sequences, roughly an eighth of them seen only once. The data also belong to a second study, concerning yellow fever vaccine responses in identical twins.

This sequence joins TRBV5-5 and TRBJ2-3; either TRBD1 or TRBD2 may fit D (6 bases each). This receptor was identified in a woman aged 18 to 35 in good health. Sequencing was performed on PBMCs. The CDR3 sequence: CASSLGDGGPDTQYF. Here the CDR3 DNA reads TGTGCCAGCAGCTTGGGTGACGGGGGCCCAGATACGCAGTATTTT.